The 11 T cell receptor beta chains reported below all come from one sample, sequenced in a study of blood T cell repertoires in COVID-19. Sequenced by immunoSEQ multiplex PCR; TCRdb stores in-frame clones only, minus some. This table has about 150,000 clones, around 84% appearing once. Sequenced material: PBMCs or T cells enriched from blood (not recorded which). These receptors all come from a woman aged 50 to 60 who had recovered from COVID-19.

This clone is a singleton in its sample. The V gene is TRBV9, the J gene TRBJ1-1, with a possible D match to TRBD1 (6 bases). V dropped 0 bases and J dropped 5 bases, with 20 bases sitting between them. Germline V gives CDR1 SGDLS, CDR2 YYNGEE. The CDR3 spans 17 residues. The CDR3 bases are TGTGCCAGCAGCGTAGCTTCCCTTTCGACAGGCGGGACTGAAGCTTTCTTT. Its translation is CASSVASLSTGGTEAFF. Full variable domain (missing parts from reference TRBV9 and TRBJ1-1): DSGVTQTPKHLITATGQRVTLRCSPRSGDLSVYWYQQSLDQGLQFLIQYYNGEERAKGNILERFSAQQFPDLHSELNLSSLELGDSALYFCASSVASLSTGGTEAFFGQGTRLTVV.

This clone was counted a few times. The chain links TRBV5-1 to TRBJ2-7; 7 nucleotides match TRBD2. V was clipped by 7 bases and J by 6 bases; unmatched bases: 19. Germline-derived CDR1 and CDR2 are SGHRS and YFSETQ. CDR3 size: 16 residues. The CDR3 protein is CASGPGRDSKGSEQYF. The CDR3, as DNA: TGCGCCAGCGGACCGGGGAGGGACTCAAAGGGCTCCGAGCAGTACTTC.

The chain couples TRBV11-3 to TRBJ2-3; TRBD2 agrees at 15 bases. The CDR3 is 18 residues long. V shed 5 bases and J 6 bases; nucleotides not matched to a gene: 12. Per germline, CDR1 SGHNT and CDR2 YENEEA. The CDR3 here is CASSNRRTSGRAGDTQYF. The CDR3 bases are TGTGCCAGCAGCAACAGGAGGACTAGCGGGAGGGCCGGGGATACGCAGTATTTT.

The rearrangement links TRBV29-1 to TRBJ1-1; D possibly corresponds to TRBD1 (5 bases). CDR3 size: 15 residues. Looked up from germline, CDR1 is SQVTM and CDR2 is ANQGSEA. Trimming took off 0 bases at V and 2 bases at J, with 13 bases between the two ends. The CDR3 coding sequence is TGCAGCGTTGAAGATGGGGAAGGGGTAAACACTGAAGCTTTCTTT. It specifies CSVEDGEGVNTEAFF. Full variable domain (outside the CDR3, taken from reference TRBV29-1 and TRBJ1-1): SAVISQKPSRDICQRGTSLTIQCQVDSQVTMMFWYRQQPGQSLTLIATANQGSEATYESGFVIDKFPISRPNLTFSTLTVSNMSPEDSSIYLCSVEDGEGVNTEAFFGQGTRLTVV.

The gene calls are TRBV5-1 and TRBJ2-3; 7 bases are a match to TRBD1. The germline CDR1 and CDR2 sequences are SGHRS and YFSETQ. The V and J ends lost 4 bases and 0 bases, in that order; junction bases with no gene match: 8. This CDR3 has 16 amino acids. CDR3 coding DNA: TGCGCCAGCAGCCCGGCTTGGACAGGTAGCACAGATACGCAGTATTTT. Amino acid sequence: CASSPAWTGSTDTQYF.

The chain employs TRBV29-1 and TRBJ1-2, with D possibly matching TRBD1 (6 bases). The CDR3 is made up of 13 amino acids. In germline, CDR1 is SQVTM, CDR2 ANQGSEA. Trimming pared 6 bases from V and 3 bases from J, leaving 14 bases between. In DNA form, the CDR3 reads TGCAGCGTAAGTGAGGGGGTCTACTATGGCTACACCTTC. Protein sequence: CSVSEGVYYGYTF.

The chain combines TRBV28 with TRBJ2-7, with D unresolved. Trimming stripped 5 bases from V and 3 bases from J, with 8 bases between. CDR3 length: 12 amino acids. Germline CDR1 is MDHEN and CDR2 is SYDVKM. CDR3 DNA sequence: TGTGCCAGCAGTCTCCGTTACTACGAGCAGTACTTC. It specifies CASSLRYYEQYF.

This clone was counted once. The chain has TRBV7-2 and TRBJ2-7; D might be TRBD2 (5 bases). The V and J ends lost 5 bases and 2 bases respectively, with 13 bases between them. The germline gives CDR1 SGHTA, CDR2 FQGNSA. The CDR3 contains 14 residues. The CDR3, as DNA: TGTGCCAGCAGCGTACTCCGGGAAGCCTACGAGCAGTACTTC. Translation: CASSVLREAYEQYF.

This chain uses TRBV18 with TRBJ1-2; 7 bases agree with TRBD1. Trimming at V came to 1 base and at J to 5 bases, leaving 7 bases not matched to a gene. Germline V gene data show CDR1 as KGHSH and CDR2 as LQKENI. This CDR3 region has 15 residues. The CDR3 loop is CASSPLSDRIYGYTF. CDR3 DNA: TGTGCCAGCTCACCACTTTCGGACAGGATTTATGGCTACACCTTC. The whole variable domain, filled in from reference TRBV18 and TRBJ1-2, reads NAGVMQNPRHLVRRRGQEARLRCSPMKGHSHVYWYRQLPEEGLKFMVYLQKENIIDESGMPKERFSAEFPKEGPSILRIQQVVRGDSAAYFCASSPLSDRIYGYTFGSGTRLTVV.

This rearrangement joins TRBV7-2 to TRBJ1-4, with 9 bases fitting TRBD1. Germline V gene data show CDR1 as SGHTA and CDR2 as FQGNSA. This CDR3 spans 16 amino acids. The junction had 4 bases not matched to a gene; V was cut back by 5 bases and J by 0 bases. CDR3 region: CASSPRTGATNEKLFF. The CDR3 coding sequence is TGTGCCAGCAGCCCTAGGACAGGGGCAACTAATGAAAAACTGTTTTTT. Filled out from reference TRBV7-2 and TRBJ1-4, the complete variable domain reads GAGVSQSPSNKVTEKGKDVELRCDPISGHTALYWYRQSLGQGLEFLIYFQGNSAPDKSGLPSDRFSAERTGGSVSTLTIQRTQQEDSAVYLCASSPRTGATNEKLFFGSGTQLSVL.

This clone was picked up one time. The chain couples TRBV18 to TRBJ2-1; possible D gene TRBD2, 5 bases. This CDR3 is built from 14 residues. CDR1 and CDR2 from the germline V gene are KGHSH and LQKENI. The V and J ends lost 1 base and 9 bases respectively, with 13 bases between them. Here the CDR3 reads CASSPRTQWGEQFF. The CDR3 nucleotides are TGTGCCAGCTCACCACGGACTCAGTGGGGTGAGCAGTTCTTC. The entire variable domain, with the rest obtained from reference TRBV18 and TRBJ2-1, is as follows: NAGVMQNPRHLVRRRGQEARLRCSPMKGHSHVYWYRQLPEEGLKFMVYLQKENIIDESGMPKERFSAEFPKEGPSILRIQQVVRGDSAAYFCASSPRTQWGEQFFGPGTRLTVL.